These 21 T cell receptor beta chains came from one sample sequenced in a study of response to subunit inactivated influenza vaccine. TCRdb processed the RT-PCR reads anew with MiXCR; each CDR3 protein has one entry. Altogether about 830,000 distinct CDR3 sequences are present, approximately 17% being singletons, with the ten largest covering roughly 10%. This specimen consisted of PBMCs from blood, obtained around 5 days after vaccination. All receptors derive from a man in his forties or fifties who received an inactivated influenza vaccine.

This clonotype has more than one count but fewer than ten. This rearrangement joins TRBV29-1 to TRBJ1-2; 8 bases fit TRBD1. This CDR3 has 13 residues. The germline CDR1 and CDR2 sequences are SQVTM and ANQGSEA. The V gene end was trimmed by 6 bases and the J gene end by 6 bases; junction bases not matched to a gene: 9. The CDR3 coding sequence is TGCAGCGTCCGGACAGGGAGGCACCATGGCTACACCTTC. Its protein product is CSVRTGRHHGYTF.

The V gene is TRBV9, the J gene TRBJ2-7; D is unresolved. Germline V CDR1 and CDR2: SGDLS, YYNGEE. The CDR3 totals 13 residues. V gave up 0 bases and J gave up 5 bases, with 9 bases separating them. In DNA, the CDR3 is TGTGCCAGCAGCGTAGCGGGTGAGGACGAGCAGTACTTC. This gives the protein CASSVAGEDEQYF.

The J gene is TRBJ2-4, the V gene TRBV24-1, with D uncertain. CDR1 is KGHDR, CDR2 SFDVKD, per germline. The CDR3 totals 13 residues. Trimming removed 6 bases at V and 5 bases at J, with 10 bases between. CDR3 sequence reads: CATSKGNENIQYF. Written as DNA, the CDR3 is TGTGCCACCAGTAAGGGAAACGAAAACATTCAGTACTTC.

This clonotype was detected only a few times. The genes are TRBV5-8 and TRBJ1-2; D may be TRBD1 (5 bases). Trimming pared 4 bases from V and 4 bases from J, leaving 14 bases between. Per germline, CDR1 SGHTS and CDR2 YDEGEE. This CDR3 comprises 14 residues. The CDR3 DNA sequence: TGTGCCAGCAGCGACCGTTGGGGGACCTATGGCTACACCTTC. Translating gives CASSDRWGTYGYTF. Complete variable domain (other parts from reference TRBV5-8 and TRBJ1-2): EAGVTQSPTHLIKTRGQQATLRCSPISGHTSVYWYQQALGLGLQFLLWYDEGEERNRGNFPPRFSGRQFPNYSSELNVNALELEDSALYLCASSDRWGTYGYTFGSGTRLTVV.

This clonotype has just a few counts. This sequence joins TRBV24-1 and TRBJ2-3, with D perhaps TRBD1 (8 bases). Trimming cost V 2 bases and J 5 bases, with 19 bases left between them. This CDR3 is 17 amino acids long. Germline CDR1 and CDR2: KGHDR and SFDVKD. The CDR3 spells CATSDWSRGRGGDTQYF. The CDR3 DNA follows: TGTGCCACCAGTGATTGGAGCAGGGGGCGCGGGGGAGATACGCAGTATTTT.

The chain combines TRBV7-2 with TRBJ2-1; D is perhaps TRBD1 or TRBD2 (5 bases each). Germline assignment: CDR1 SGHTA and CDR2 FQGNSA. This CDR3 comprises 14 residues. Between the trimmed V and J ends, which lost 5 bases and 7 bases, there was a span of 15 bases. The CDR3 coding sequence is TGTGCCAGCAGCGAGGGGCGGGTGGGGAATGAGCAGTTCTTC. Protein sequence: CASSEGRVGNEQFF.

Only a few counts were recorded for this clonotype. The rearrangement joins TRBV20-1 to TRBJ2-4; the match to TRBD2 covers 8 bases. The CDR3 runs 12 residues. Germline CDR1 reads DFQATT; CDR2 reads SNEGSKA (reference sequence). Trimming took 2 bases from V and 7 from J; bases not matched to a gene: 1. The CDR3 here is CSARSGGNIQYF. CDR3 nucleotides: TGCAGTGCTAGATCGGGAGGGAACATTCAGTACTTC.

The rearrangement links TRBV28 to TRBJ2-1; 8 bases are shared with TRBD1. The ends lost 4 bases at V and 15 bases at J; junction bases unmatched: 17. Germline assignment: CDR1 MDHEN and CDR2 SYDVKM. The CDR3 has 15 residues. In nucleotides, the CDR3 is TGTGCCAGCAGTTGGGGAAGGACAGGGAGGTCTTATGCGTTCTTC. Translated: CASSWGRTGRSYAFF.

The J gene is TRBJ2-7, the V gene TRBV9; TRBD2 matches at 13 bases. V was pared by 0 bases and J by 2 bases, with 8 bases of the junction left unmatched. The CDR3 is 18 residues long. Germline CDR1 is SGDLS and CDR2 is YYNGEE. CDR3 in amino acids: CASSVGATSGREAYEQYF. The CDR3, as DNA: TGTGCCAGCAGCGTAGGGGCAACTAGCGGGAGGGAAGCCTACGAGCAGTACTTC.

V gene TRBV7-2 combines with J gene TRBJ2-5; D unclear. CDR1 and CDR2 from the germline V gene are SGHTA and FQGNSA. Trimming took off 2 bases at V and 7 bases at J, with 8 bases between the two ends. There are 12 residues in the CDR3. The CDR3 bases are TGTGCCAGCAGCTTAACGGAGACGACCCAGTACTTC. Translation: CASSLTETTQYF.

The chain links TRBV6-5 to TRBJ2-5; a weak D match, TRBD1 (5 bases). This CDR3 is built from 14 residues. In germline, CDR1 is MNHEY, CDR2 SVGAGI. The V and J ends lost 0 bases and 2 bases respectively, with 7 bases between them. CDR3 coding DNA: TGTGCCAGCAGTTACTCTAGACAGCAAGAGACCCAGTACTTC. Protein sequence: CASSYSRQQETQYF.

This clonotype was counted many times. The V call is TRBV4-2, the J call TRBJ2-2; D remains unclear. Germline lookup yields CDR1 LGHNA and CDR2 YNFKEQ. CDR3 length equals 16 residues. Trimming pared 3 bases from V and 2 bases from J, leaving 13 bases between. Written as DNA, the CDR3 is TGTGCCAGCAGCCACCATTGGGCGGTAAACACCGGGGAGCTGTTTTTT. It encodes CASSHHWAVNTGELFF.

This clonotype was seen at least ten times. DNA of the CDR3: TGTGCCAGCTCACCGGACAGGGGGCAGGGGCAGCCCCAGCATTTT. As protein: CASSPDRGQGQPQHF. V usage is TRBV18 and J usage is TRBJ1-5, with 11 bases that match TRBD1. After removal of 3 bases from V and 7 bases from J, the junction contained 5 bases not matched to a gene. Per the germline V gene, CDR1 is KGHSH and CDR2 is LQKENI. CDR3 length equals 15 residues. The complete variable domain, with remaining parts taken from reference TRBV18 and TRBJ1-5, reads NAGVMQNPRHLVRRRGQEARLRCSPMKGHSHVYWYRQLPEEGLKFMVYLQKENIIDESGMPKERFSAEFPKEGPSILRIQQVVRGDSAAYFCASSPDRGQGQPQHFGDGTRLSIL.

Here the CDR3 reads CASSTLGDSPLHF. CDR3 nucleotides: TGTGCCAGTAGTACCCTCGGGGATTCACCCCTCCACTTT. This chain links TRBV19 with TRBJ1-6; D is ambiguous. The germline V and J ends were trimmed by 4 bases and 8 bases, with 9 bases remaining between them. The germline CDR1 and CDR2 sequences are LNHDA and SQIVND (reference sequence). This CDR3 has 13 amino acids.

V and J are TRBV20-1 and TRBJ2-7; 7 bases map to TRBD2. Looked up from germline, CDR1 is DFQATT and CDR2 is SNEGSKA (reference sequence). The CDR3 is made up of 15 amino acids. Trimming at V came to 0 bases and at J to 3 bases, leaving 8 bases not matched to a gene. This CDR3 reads CSARDVLAVGYEQYF. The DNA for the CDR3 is TGCAGTGCTAGAGATGTCCTAGCGGTTGGCTACGAGCAGTACTTC.

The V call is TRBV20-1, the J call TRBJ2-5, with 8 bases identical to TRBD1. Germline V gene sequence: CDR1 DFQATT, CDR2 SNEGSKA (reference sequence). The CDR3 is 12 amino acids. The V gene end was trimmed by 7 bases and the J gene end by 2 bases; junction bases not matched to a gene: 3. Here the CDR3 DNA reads TGCAGTGTCAGGACAGGGCAAGAGACCCAGTACTTC. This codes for CSVRTGQETQYF.

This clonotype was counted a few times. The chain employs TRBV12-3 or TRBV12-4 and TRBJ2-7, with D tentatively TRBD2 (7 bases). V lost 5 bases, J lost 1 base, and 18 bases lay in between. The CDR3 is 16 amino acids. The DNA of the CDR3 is TGTGCCAGCAGTCCGCTGACGGGGGGCGGTTCCTACGAGCAGTACTTC. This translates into CASSPLTGGGSYEQYF.

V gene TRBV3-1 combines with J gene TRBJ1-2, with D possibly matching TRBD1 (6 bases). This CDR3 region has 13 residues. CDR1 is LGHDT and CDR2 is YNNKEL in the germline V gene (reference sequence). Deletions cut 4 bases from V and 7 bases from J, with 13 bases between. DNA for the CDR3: TGTGCCAGCAGCCTTGTGGGGGCCCCTGGCTACACCTTC. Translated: CASSLVGAPGYTF.

CDR3 nucleotide sequence: TGTGCCAGCAGCCGGACTAGCGAAACAGATACGCAGTATTTT. Translating it yields CASSRTSETDTQYF. This chain uses TRBV3-1 with TRBJ2-3; 9 bases align to TRBD2. Germline CDR1 LGHDT, CDR2 YNNKEL (reference sequence). There are 14 residues in the CDR3. V dropped 4 bases and J dropped 3; count of bases not matched to a gene: 2.

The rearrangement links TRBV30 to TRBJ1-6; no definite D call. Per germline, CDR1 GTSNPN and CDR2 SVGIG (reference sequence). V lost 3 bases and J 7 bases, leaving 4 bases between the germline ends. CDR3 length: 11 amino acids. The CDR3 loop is CAWRKNSPLHF. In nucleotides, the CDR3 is TGTGCCTGGAGAAAGAATTCACCCCTCCACTTT.

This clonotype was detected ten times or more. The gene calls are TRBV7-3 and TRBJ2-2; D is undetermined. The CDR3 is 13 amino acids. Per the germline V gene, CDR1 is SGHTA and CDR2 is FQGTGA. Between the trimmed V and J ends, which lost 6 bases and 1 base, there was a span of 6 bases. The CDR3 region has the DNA TGTGCCAGCAGTCCCCAGAACACCGGGGAGCTGTTTTTT. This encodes CASSPQNTGELFF. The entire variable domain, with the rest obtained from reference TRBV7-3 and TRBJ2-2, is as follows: GAGVSQTPSNKVTEKGKYVELRCDPISGHTALYWYRQSLGQGPEFLIYFQGTGAADDSGLPNDRFFAVRPEGSVSTLKIQRTERGDSAVYLCASSPQNTGELFFGEGSRLTVL.